The table lists the clone carrying this T cell receptor (beta chain) with many counts. As yet, its antigen is unknown. TCRdb re-called the 5' RACE reads through MiXCR, storing one row per CDR3 protein. The sample includes 550,000 to 800,000 distinct CDR3 sequences, 7% to 7.5% of them seen just once. This CDR3 comprises 12 residues. Germline values: CDR1 SGHVS, CDR2 FNYEAQ. Trimming left V 5 bases short and J 2 bases short, with 5 bases between. This sample is part of a study of identical twins. Study-level points and caveats: Insertions were reduced in abundant cord blood beta clonotypes but not in memory repertoires.

Another study also made use of these data, one on yellow fever vaccine responses in identical twins. As reported in that work: Reports say the vaccine T cell response in twins looked partly convergent and partly personalized.

This receptor was taken from a woman between 18 and 29 years old in good health. This chain connects TRBV7-6 to TRBJ2-3; D gene ambiguous. What was sequenced was PBMCs. Written as DNA, the CDR3 is TGTGCCAGCAGCAAATCCACAGATACGCAGTATTTT. This encodes CASSKSTDTQYF. The full variable domain, its missing parts supplied by reference TRBV7-6 and TRBJ2-3, is GAGVSQSPRYKVTKRGQDVALRCDPISGHVSLYWYRQALGQGPEFLTYFNYEAQQDKSGLPNDRFSAERPEGSISTLTIQRTEQRDSAMYRCASSKSTDTQYFGPGTRLTVL.